The T cell receptor beta chain described here comes from a study of blood T cell repertoires in COVID-19. In the study overall: From T cells, B-cell-depleted T cells, or PBMCs came the material, which was cDNA or gDNA.

Here immunoSEQ multiplex PCR was the method, and the copy in TCRdb shows in-frame clones only, minus some. The sample lists roughly 160,000 clones; about 85% were seen once. CDR1 is ENHRY and CDR2 is SYGVKD in the germline V gene. V shed 7 bases and J 4 bases; nucleotides not matched to a gene: 8. The CDR3 spans 15 residues. This chain connects TRBV10-3 to TRBJ2-2, with 8 bases identical to TRBD1. This sequence was found in a man in his forties with acute or convalescent COVID-19. The sequencing sample was made of peripheral blood. The CDR3 here is CAITDRVDVTGELFF. The DNA of the CDR3 is TGTGCCATCACGGACAGGGTGGATGTCACCGGGGAGCTGTTTTTT.